A single sample gave rise to the 32 T cell receptor beta chains below, sequenced in a study of identical twins. A single record per CDR3 protein comes from TCRdb applying MiXCR to the 5' RACE reads. The table lists some 330,000 distinct CDR3 sequences, about 10% of them singletons. Sample: naive T cells sorted from blood. These receptors were collected from a woman aged 45-65 years in good health.

This clonotype was recorded a few times. V and J are TRBV29-1 and TRBJ2-3; 9 positions match TRBD1. V lost 2 bases to trimming and J lost 5 bases; unmatched junction nucleotides: 11. Germline lookup yields CDR1 SQVTM and CDR2 ANQGSEA. The CDR3 runs 16 residues. This CDR3 reads CSVEWGGGQGVDTQYF. The CDR3 DNA is TGCAGCGTTGAATGGGGTGGGGGACAGGGTGTAGATACGCAGTATTTT.

This clonotype has only a few counts. Here the CDR3 DNA reads TGTGCCACCAGTGCAGGGAAAGATACGCAGTATTTT. It is translated as CATSAGKDTQYF. This chain links TRBV24-1 with TRBJ2-3; a possible D gene is TRBD1 (5 bases). Deletions cut 5 bases from V and 5 bases from J, with 7 bases between. The germline V gene encodes CDR1 KGHDR and CDR2 SFDVKD. The CDR3 totals 12 residues.

This clonotype occurred a few times. The chain recombines TRBV5-1 with TRBJ2-7; TRBD2 is a possible D gene (6 bases). Trimming took off 0 bases at V and 0 bases at J, with 13 bases between the two ends. CDR1 and CDR2 (germline): SGHRS, YFSETQ. The CDR3 consists of 16 residues. In DNA form, the CDR3 reads TGCGCCAGCAGCTTGGCGCTTAGCGGCTTCTCCTACGAGCAGTACTTC. Translating it yields CASSLALSGFSYEQYF.

Ten or more counts support this clonotype. The CDR3 reads CASSARTNHNEQFF. DNA of the CDR3: TGTGCCAGCAGCGCCCGGACCAACCACAATGAGCAGTTCTTC. The chain recombines TRBV11-3 with TRBJ2-1; D is ambiguous. V shed 5 bases and J shed 5 bases, with 13 bases lying between them. Germline V gene lookup returns CDR1 SGHNT and CDR2 YENEEA. This CDR3 has 14 residues. The full variable domain, completed using reference TRBV11-3 and TRBJ2-1, is EAGVVQSPRYKIIEKKQPVAFWCNPISGHNTLYWYLQNLGQGPELLIRYENEEAVDDSQLPKDRFSAERLKGVDSTLKIQPAELGDSAVYLCASSARTNHNEQFFGPGTRLTVL.

There are a few counts of this clonotype. The chain uses TRBV30 and TRBJ2-1; 8 bases match TRBD2. Per germline, CDR1 GTSNPN and CDR2 SVGIG (reference sequence). The CDR3 has 13 amino acids. Unmatched junction bases numbered 4, after V lost 3 bases and J lost 6 bases. The CDR3 region has the DNA TGTGCCTGGAGCACCGGGACTAGCAATGAGCAGTTCTTC. Its translation: CAWSTGTSNEQFF.

The J gene is TRBJ2-6, the V gene TRBV12-3 or TRBV12-4; 9 bases are a match to TRBD2. The CDR3 sequence is 21 residues long. Trimming removed 5 bases from V and 0 bases from J; junction bases left unmatched: 17. CDR3 in amino acids: CASSPMTLTSGRRSGANVLTF. The CDR3 DNA follows: TGTGCCAGCAGTCCCATGACCCTAACTAGCGGGCGGCGCTCTGGGGCCAACGTCCTGACTTTC.

A few counts support this clonotype. The chain joins TRBV5-1 to TRBJ2-7; TRBD2 is a possible D gene (6 bases). Germline-derived CDR1 and CDR2 are SGHRS and YFSETQ. Trimming removed 0 bases at V and 6 bases at J, with 13 bases between. This CDR3 contains 14 residues. DNA for the CDR3: TGCGCCAGCAGCTTGGAACTAGCAAAGGGCGAGCAGTACTTC. It yields the protein CASSLELAKGEQYF.

This clonotype turned up a few times. This chain uses TRBV20-1 with TRBJ1-3, with D possibly matching TRBD1 (5 bases). The CDR3 runs 15 residues. Germline V CDR1 and CDR2: DFQATT, SNEGSKA (reference sequence). The V and J ends lost 2 bases and 0 bases respectively, with 11 bases between them. Here the CDR3 DNA reads TGCAGTGCTAGACCCCGGAGGGGCTCTGGAAACACCATATATTTT. Protein product: CSARPRRGSGNTIYF.

This clonotype has at least ten counts. V usage is TRBV5-1 and J usage is TRBJ1-2; perhaps TRBD1 as D (5 bases). The V and J ends lost 4 bases and 2 bases respectively, with 12 bases between them. The CDR3 spans 14 residues. From germline, CDR1 is SGHRS and CDR2 YFSETQ. CDR3 coding DNA: TGCGCCAGCAGCGAAACGACAGTAAACTATGGCTACACCTTC. Protein: CASSETTVNYGYTF.

This clonotype was seen ten or more times. The chain employs TRBV12-3 or TRBV12-4 and TRBJ2-7; possibly TRBD1 for D (6 bases). CDR3 length equals 17 residues. Between the trimmed V and J ends, which lost 0 bases and 3 bases, there was a span of 18 bases. For the CDR3, the DNA is TGTGCCAGCAGTTTAGCCAACAGGGCAGGGGCTCGCTACGAGCAGTACTTC. Translated: CASSLANRAGARYEQYF.

This clonotype has a count of ten or more. The chain combines TRBV7-7 with TRBJ2-1; no firm D call. Germline V gene lookup returns CDR1 SSHAT and CDR2 FNYEAQ (reference sequence). This CDR3 has 12 residues. Trimming pared 6 bases from V and 4 bases from J, leaving 7 bases between. The CDR3 nucleotides are TGTGCCAGCAGGGATGAATACAATGAGCAGTTCTTC. This gives the protein CASRDEYNEQFF.

Only a few counts were recorded for this clonotype. The V call is TRBV29-1, the J call TRBJ2-7; 9 bases match TRBD1. This CDR3 contains 14 residues. Trimming took 6 bases from V and 2 from J; bases not matched to a gene: 8. Per germline, CDR1 SQVTM and CDR2 ANQGSEA. The CDR3 DNA is TGCAGCGTCGAAAAGACAGGGGGGACCTACGAGCAGTACTTC. Its protein product is CSVEKTGGTYEQYF.

The chain employs TRBV5-1 and TRBJ2-7; TRBD1 agrees at 8 bases. Germline values: CDR1 SGHRS, CDR2 YFSETQ. The CDR3 is 15 residues long. After removal of 5 bases from V and 2 bases from J, the junction contained 9 bases not matched to a gene. The CDR3, as DNA: TGCGCCAGCAGGCCCACCGGGACAGGTCCCTACGAGCAGTACTTC. Protein: CASRPTGTGPYEQYF.

V is TRBV5-1 and J is TRBJ2-7; D unclear. The CDR3 runs 11 residues. Germline loops: CDR1 SGHRS, CDR2 YFSETQ. V gave up 0 bases and J gave up 7 bases, with 5 bases separating them. The CDR3 is CASSLDEEQYF. As DNA, the CDR3 is TGCGCCAGCAGCTTGGACGAAGAGCAGTACTTC.

This clonotype came up many times. The chain employs TRBV12-3 or TRBV12-4 and TRBJ2-3; D might be TRBD1 or TRBD2, each matching 6 bases. The CDR3 has 14 residues. The germline V and J ends were trimmed by 5 bases and 1 base, with 10 bases remaining between them. The CDR3 nucleotides read TGTGCCAGCAGTCGGGGGCCAGGCACAGATACGCAGTATTTT. The encoded protein is CASSRGPGTDTQYF.

This clonotype was seen ten or more times. V is TRBV12-3 or TRBV12-4 and J is TRBJ2-3; TRBD2 matches 8 bases. This CDR3 is built from 15 residues. V shed 5 bases, J shed 2 bases, and the junction held 6 bases outside the gene matches. The CDR3 is CASSRLANPTDTQYF. In nucleotides, the CDR3 is TGTGCCAGCAGTAGACTAGCGAATCCCACAGATACGCAGTATTTT.

The chain recombines TRBV18 with TRBJ1-2, with D possibly matching TRBD1 (6 bases). V dropped 5 bases and J dropped 4 bases, with 11 bases sitting between them. This CDR3 has 13 amino acids. Germline V lookup: CDR1 KGHSH, CDR2 LQKENI. The CDR3 sequence: CASSTGRGYGYTF. CDR3 in DNA: TGTGCCAGCTCAACAGGCAGGGGCTATGGCTACACCTTC. Full variable domain (outside the CDR3, taken from reference TRBV18 and TRBJ1-2): NAGVMQNPRHLVRRRGQEARLRCSPMKGHSHVYWYRQLPEEGLKFMVYLQKENIIDESGMPKERFSAEFPKEGPSILRIQQVVRGDSAAYFCASSTGRGYGYTFGSGTRLTVV.

The rearrangement joins TRBV3-1 to TRBJ2-1, with TRBD2 matching over 8 bases. Germline V lookup: CDR1 LGHDT, CDR2 YNNKEL (reference sequence). The junction had 9 bases not matched to a gene; V was cut back by 2 bases and J by 9 bases. The CDR3 spans 15 residues. The CDR3 DNA is TGTGCCAGCAGCCAATCAACTAGCGGCGTAGGTGAGCAGTTCTTC. Translating it yields CASSQSTSGVGEQFF.

The V call is TRBV11-2, the J call TRBJ2-1; D gene uncertain. Germline V gene data show CDR1 as SGHAT and CDR2 as FQNNGV. The CDR3 is made up of 12 amino acids. V lost 2 bases and J lost 8, with 7 bases in between. CDR3 in DNA: TGTGCCAGCAGCTTAATCTCCTATGAGCAGTTCTTC. It encodes CASSLISYEQFF.

The V call is TRBV7-9, the J call TRBJ2-1; 7 bases line up with TRBD2. J was trimmed by 8 bases and V by 8 bases; bases with no gene match: 12. CDR1 and CDR2 from the germline V gene are SEHNR and FQNEAQ (reference sequence). CDR3 length: 14 residues. The CDR3 DNA reads as TGTGCCAGCGGCAAATTGGGAGGGCCCCATGAGCAGTTCTTC. Residues: CASGKLGGPHEQFF.

The table lists this clonotype with many counts. The V gene is TRBV24-1, the J gene TRBJ2-3; no firm D call. V gave up 3 bases and J gave up 0 bases, with 12 bases separating them. Germline lookup yields CDR1 KGHDR and CDR2 SFDVKD. The CDR3 is 16 amino acids. CDR3 sequence (DNA): TGTGCCACCAGTGATCCCCAACAGCTGAGCACAGATACGCAGTATTTT. This sequence encodes CATSDPQQLSTDTQYF.

J is TRBJ2-7 and V is TRBV27; TRBD2 is a possible D gene (5 bases). The CDR3 covers 13 residues. Germline CDR1 MNHEY, CDR2 SMNVEV (reference sequence). Trimming shortened V by 6 bases and J by 2 bases, and 11 bases separated the two germline ends. Here the CDR3 reads CASRPLGTYEQYF. In nucleotides, the CDR3 is TGTGCCAGCAGACCACTAGGTACCTACGAGCAGTACTTC.

The chain recombines TRBV12-3 or TRBV12-4 with TRBJ1-1; the D is unclear. The ends were cut back, 6 bases at V and 3 bases at J, with 14 bases in the middle. The CDR3 runs 14 residues. CDR3 in amino acids: CASRFSAGDTEAFF. The DNA of the CDR3 is TGTGCCAGCAGATTCTCCGCTGGGGACACTGAAGCTTTCTTT.

The gene calls are TRBV7-2 and TRBJ2-5, with 7 bases fitting TRBD2. This CDR3 is built from 12 residues. Germline lookup yields CDR1 SGHTA and CDR2 FQGNSA. Germline trimming cut 1 base from V and 11 bases from J; bases unmatched to any gene: 4. Here the CDR3 DNA reads TGTGCCAGCAGCTTAGGCGGGGGACCGCAGTACTTC. Its translation is CASSLGGGPQYF.

The V and J genes are TRBV14 and TRBJ2-1; no firm D call. The germline V gene has CDR1 SGHDN and CDR2 FVKESK. V was cut by 0 bases and J by 5 bases, with 17 bases left in between. This CDR3 region has 17 residues. This CDR3 is CASSQDPGALPNNEQFF. In nucleotides, the CDR3 is TGTGCCAGCAGCCAAGATCCTGGCGCCCTACCAAACAATGAGCAGTTCTTC.

This clonotype is labeled as medium-sized. This rearrangement joins TRBV18 to TRBJ2-7; D is undetermined. CDR1 is KGHSH, CDR2 LQKENI, per germline. The CDR3 spans 15 residues. V was cut by 1 base and J by 5 bases, with 15 bases left in between. The CDR3 DNA reads as TGTGCCAGCTCACCACAGTTGAGGTTGTCGGACGAGCAGTACGTC. Translating it yields CASSPQLRLSDEQYV.

This clonotype was detected many times. The chain couples TRBV20-1 to TRBJ1-3, with D perhaps matching TRBD1 (5 bases). Between the trimmed V and J ends, which lost 3 bases and 4 bases, there was a span of 13 bases. This CDR3 has 14 residues. The V gene's germline CDR1 is DFQATT and CDR2 SNEGSKA (reference sequence). The CDR3 loop reads CSARGQWGGNTIYF. CDR3 DNA sequence: TGCAGTGCTAGGGGCCAGTGGGGCGGAAACACCATATATTTT.

This clonotype was counted ten times or more. The rearrangement joins TRBV5-1 to TRBJ2-3; 9 nucleotides line up with TRBD2. The germline gives CDR1 SGHRS, CDR2 YFSETQ. The CDR3 has 20 residues. J gave up 1 base and V 5 bases, and 20 bases lay outside the gene matches. This chain's CDR3 is CASRRDPRNRLADRTDTQYF. The CDR3 coding sequence is TGCGCCAGCAGAAGGGATCCTAGGAACCGACTAGCGGACCGCACAGATACGCAGTATTTT.

This clonotype was found a few times. The genes are TRBV6-6 and TRBJ1-1; 9 bases line up with TRBD1. CDR3 length equals 16 residues. Trimming cost V 2 bases and J 1 base; bases outside gene matches: 5. Looked up from germline, CDR1 is MNHNY and CDR2 is SVGAGI (reference sequence). The CDR3 is CASSYKGQGPNTEAFF. The CDR3 region has the DNA TGTGCCAGCAGTTACAAGGGACAGGGCCCGAACACTGAAGCTTTCTTT.

The CDR3 region is CASSESGVGQPQHF. The CDR3 region has the DNA TGCGCCAGCAGTGAGTCTGGGGTCGGTCAGCCCCAGCATTTT. The J gene is TRBJ1-5, the V gene TRBV10-1; D is unresolved. The germline V gene has CDR1 WNHNN and CDR2 SYGVQD (reference sequence). V lost 0 bases to trimming and J lost 6 bases, with 9 bases between them. This CDR3 spans 14 amino acids.

This clonotype was detected ten times or more. The V call is TRBV12-3 or TRBV12-4, the J call TRBJ2-2; no firm D call. The CDR3 is made up of 11 amino acids. V shed 4 bases and J shed 6 bases, with 3 bases lying between them. This chain's CDR3 is CASSSPGELFF. In DNA, the CDR3 is TGTGCCAGCAGTTCTCCCGGGGAGCTGTTTTTT.

J is TRBJ2-3 and V is TRBV20-1; the match to TRBD2 covers 8 bases. The V and J ends lost 5 bases and 2 bases, in that order; junction bases with no gene match: 15. Germline CDR1 and CDR2: DFQATT and SNEGSKA (reference sequence). The CDR3 length is 17 residues. CDR3 region: CSAPPRYSGTYTDTQYF. Here the CDR3 DNA reads TGCAGTGCTCCCCCCCGTTATAGCGGGACCTACACAGATACGCAGTATTTT.